Sequencing of this T cell receptor (beta chain) was carried out in a study of tumor-infiltrating lymphocytes in primary liver carcinoma. Regarding the study as a whole: Tumor-adjacent and tumor-blood pairs showed less overlap than tumor region pairs. Only about 7-24% of top clones showed up in all five tumor regions.

Total RNA amounting to 500 ng was the source from which TCR beta cDNA was made with a constant-region primer. A slightly modified ARM-PCR protocol with three nested multiplex PCR rounds produced these TCR beta libraries. TRBV1-TRBV30 forward primers paired with a C-beta reverse primer were used in the first two PCR rounds, which ran about 11 cycles each. Each CDR3 protein is one row after TCRdb ran MiXCR on the multiplex PCR reads. The top ten hold around 10% of the sample, which has 100,000 or so distinct CDR3 sequences, about 70% seen once. About this clonotype: What it binds is not known. One end of the junction is discordant with germline, which a read error may explain.

This CDR3 spans 14 amino acids. Germline V gene data show CDR1 as SGHVS and CDR2 as FQNEAQ. DNA and RNA were both co-extracted from 20-30 mg of bulk tissue that had not been sorted. The origin of this receptor is a woman aged 55-70 years with primary liver carcinoma and hepatitis B virus infection. Sequenced: liver tumor tissue from sampling region 2. Subset reported: tumor region T2, inferior pole. The chain has TRBV7-8 and TRBJ1-1, with no clear D. CDR3 in amino acids: CASSLFGVNTEALF. In DNA form, the CDR3 reads TGTGCCAGCAGCTTATTTGGTGTGAACACTGAAGCTCTCTTT. Combining the CDR3 with reference TRBV7-8 and TRBJ1-1 gives the whole variable domain GAGVSQSPRYKVAKRGQDVALRCDPISGHVSLFWYQQALGQGPEFLTYFQNEAQLDKSGLPSDRFFAERPEGSVSTLKIQRTQQEDSAVYLCASSLFGVNTEALFGQGTRLTVV.